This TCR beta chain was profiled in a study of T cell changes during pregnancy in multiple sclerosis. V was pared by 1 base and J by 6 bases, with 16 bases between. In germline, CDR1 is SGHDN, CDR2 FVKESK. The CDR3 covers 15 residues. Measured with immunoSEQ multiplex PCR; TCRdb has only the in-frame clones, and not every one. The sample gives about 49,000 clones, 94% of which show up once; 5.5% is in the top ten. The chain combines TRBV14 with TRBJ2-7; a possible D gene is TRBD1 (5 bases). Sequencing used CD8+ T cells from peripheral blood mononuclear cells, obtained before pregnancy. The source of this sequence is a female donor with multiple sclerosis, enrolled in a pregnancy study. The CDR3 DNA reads TGTGCCAGCAGCCAAGTCTTTGGGGCCCCCGCCGAGCAGTACTTC. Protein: CASSQVFGAPAEQYF.